The sequence of this TCR beta chain was determined in a study of cytomegalovirus exposure and HLA in healthy donors. CDR1 is SGHVS, CDR2 FNYEAQ, per germline. CDR3 length equals 16 residues. V was cut by 3 bases and J by 5 bases, with 16 bases left in between. Primers for the PCR totalled 60 Vbeta and 13 Jbeta. This table comes from immunoSEQ multiplex PCR, and its TCRdb copy is limited to in-frame clones, with some not included. The sample lists some 120,000 clones; approximately 70% were seen once. The sequenced sample consisted of PBMCs. V and J are TRBV7-6 and TRBJ2-2, with D possibly being TRBD2 (5 bases). The TCR comes from a woman between 40 and 50 years old in good health and CMV-seropositive. In DNA, the CDR3 is TGTGCCAGCAGCTTGGTCGACATAGGGAGTACCGGGGAGCTGTTTTTT. It yields the protein CASSLVDIGSTGELFF.